The 15 T cell receptor beta chains below all came from one sample that was sequenced in a study of blood T cell repertoires in COVID-19. Measured with immunoSEQ multiplex PCR; TCRdb has only the in-frame clones, and not every one. The sample holds some 52,000 clones, roughly nine tenths seen once. The specimen was peripheral blood. These receptors came from a man aged 60 to 69 with active COVID-19.

This chain connects TRBV6-5 to TRBJ1-2; D ambiguous. The CDR3 has 13 residues. Germline CDR1 reads MNHEY; CDR2 reads SVGAGI. Trimming left V 4 bases short and J 2 bases short, with 8 bases between. CDR3 sequence: CASSSWENYGYTF. In DNA, the CDR3 is TGTGCCAGCAGTTCGTGGGAGAACTATGGCTACACCTTC.

The rearrangement links TRBV29-1 to TRBJ2-1; 10 bases agree with TRBD2. CDR1 is SQVTM and CDR2 is ANQGSEA in the germline V gene. Trimming at V came to 3 bases and at J to 2 bases, leaving 1 base not matched to a gene. This CDR3 has 14 amino acids. The CDR3 reads CSVELAGAYNEQFF. CDR3 coding DNA: TGCAGCGTTGAGCTAGCGGGGGCCTACAATGAGCAGTTCTTC.

CDR3: CASSVQPGSLNEQYF. The CDR3 nucleotides read TGTGCCAGCAGCGTCCAACCCGGGAGTCTTAACGAGCAGTACTTC. V is TRBV7-2 and J is TRBJ2-7; possibly TRBD2 for D (6 bases). Germline V gene sequence: CDR1 SGHTA, CDR2 FQGNSA. V lost 5 bases and J lost 5, with 19 bases in between. There are 15 residues in the CDR3.

This chain joins TRBV5-4 and TRBJ2-7, with 12 bases aligning to TRBD2. Looked up from germline, CDR1 is SGHNT and CDR2 is YYREEE (reference sequence). The CDR3 runs 16 residues. V was clipped by 3 bases and J by 6 bases; unmatched bases: 10. The CDR3 DNA reads TGTGCCAGCAGCTCCGCCTCTAGCGGGAGGGCCGTCGAGCAGTACTTC. Translation: CASSSASSGRAVEQYF.

As for this clone: At one end, the junction sequence differs from germline, possibly due to a read error. The V call is TRBV6-5, the J call TRBJ1-6; 9 positions agree with TRBD1. Germline CDR1 reads MNHEY; CDR2 reads SVGAGI. This CDR3 has 12 amino acids. The DNA for the CDR3 is TGTGCCAGCAACCCCCCTCCGGGACAGGGTGACTTT. This encodes CASNPPPGQGDF.

The V gene is TRBV7-3, the J gene TRBJ2-1; 10 bases line up with TRBD2. The CDR3 length is 13 residues. Germline CDR1 is SGHTA and CDR2 is FQGTGA. After removal of 4 bases from V and 9 bases from J, the junction contained 3 bases not matched to a gene. CDR3 sequence reads: CASSSWTSGEQFF. In DNA form, the CDR3 reads TGTGCCAGCAGCTCTTGGACTAGCGGTGAGCAGTTCTTC.

The gene calls are TRBV9 and TRBJ1-2; 10 positions agree with TRBD1. The CDR3 spans 15 residues. Looked up from germline, CDR1 is SGDLS and CDR2 is YYNGEE. With V trimmed by 0 bases and J by 8 bases, 7 bases remained unmatched. CDR3 residues: CASSVGDRGLLGYTF. The CDR3 nucleotides are TGTGCCAGCAGCGTAGGGGACAGGGGTTTGCTCGGCTACACCTTC.

The chain couples TRBV5-1 to TRBJ2-7; 10 bases are a match to TRBD2. This CDR3 is 15 amino acids long. Trimming cost V 4 bases and J 3 bases; bases outside gene matches: 7. The germline V gene encodes CDR1 SGHRS and CDR2 YFSETQ. CDR3 sequence reads: CASSRTSGAYYEQYF. Written as DNA, the CDR3 is TGCGCCAGCAGCCGGACTAGCGGAGCCTACTACGAGCAGTACTTC.

The J gene is TRBJ2-7, the V gene TRBV19; 10 bases are shared with TRBD2. This CDR3 has 15 residues. Trimming at V came to 5 bases and at J to 3 bases, leaving 7 bases not matched to a gene. The V gene's germline CDR1 is LNHDA and CDR2 SQIVND (reference sequence). The CDR3 sequence is CASSRGAGGYYEQYF. In DNA, the CDR3 is TGTGCCAGTAGTCGGGGAGCGGGAGGGTACTACGAGCAGTACTTC.

V usage is TRBV29-1 and J usage is TRBJ1-6; D gene uncertain. CDR3 length: 13 residues. Trimming pared 7 bases from V and 10 bases from J, leaving 17 bases between. Looked up from germline, CDR1 is SQVTM and CDR2 is ANQGSEA. The CDR3 DNA reads as TGCAGCGGATCCAGTGGGCTTGGGTCACCCCTCCACTTT. This sequence encodes CSGSSGLGSPLHF.

V is TRBV19 and J is TRBJ1-4; 7 nucleotides agree with TRBD1. CDR3 size: 16 residues. The V gene end was trimmed by 5 bases and the J gene end by 3 bases; junction bases not matched to a gene: 9. Germline CDR1 LNHDA, CDR2 SQIVND (reference sequence). CDR3 sequence: CASSQDRRSSNEKLFF. The CDR3, as DNA: TGTGCCAGTAGTCAGGACAGGAGGAGTTCTAATGAAAAACTGTTTTTT.

The rearrangement links TRBV24-1 to TRBJ2-1; 9 bases match TRBD1. CDR1 and CDR2 from the germline V gene are KGHDR and SFDVKD. This CDR3 is 16 amino acids long. Trimming took 4 bases from V and 6 from J; bases not matched to a gene: 9. The CDR3 DNA is TGTGCCACCAGTGAGCCCGGGACAGGGACGGGCAATGAGCAGTTCTTC. Amino acids: CATSEPGTGTGNEQFF.

This chain links TRBV11-2 with TRBJ1-2; 10 bases agree with TRBD1. The germline V gene has CDR1 SGHAT and CDR2 FQNNGV. The length of the CDR3 is 18 residues. The V segment lost 5 bases and the J segment 2 bases; nucleotides outside the gene matches: 14. The CDR3 sequence is CASSRWTGGLYANYGYTF. The CDR3 DNA sequence: TGTGCCAGCAGCCGATGGACAGGGGGGCTTTACGCGAACTATGGCTACACCTTC.

CDR3 residues: CASSLEAGGNNEQFF. The CDR3 DNA reads as TGCGCCAGCAGCTTGGAGGCGGGAGGGAACAATGAGCAGTTCTTC. The rearrangement uses TRBV5-1 and TRBJ2-1; 9 bases agree with TRBD2. J lost 5 bases, V lost 0 bases, and 3 bases had no gene match. CDR1 is SGHRS, CDR2 YFSETQ, per germline. This CDR3 region has 15 residues.

The genes are TRBV19 and TRBJ1-1, with unresolved D. Trimming removed 2 bases at V and 7 bases at J, with 11 bases between. The length of the CDR3 is 13 residues. Looked up from germline, CDR1 is LNHDA and CDR2 is SQIVND (reference sequence). CDR3 in DNA: TGTGCCAGTAGTATACCCGCGGGTGATGAAGCTTTCTTT. Translating it yields CASSIPAGDEAFF.